This TCR beta chain appears in the sequencing data of a study of blood T cell repertoires in COVID-19. V shed 4 bases and J shed 1 base, with 14 bases lying between them. Germline V gene data show CDR1 as SEHNR and CDR2 as FQNEAQ (reference sequence). This CDR3 is 15 amino acids long. TCRdb's table, derived via immunoSEQ multiplex PCR, lists solely in-frame clones and lacks some. The table records about 180,000 clones, more than 75% of them present only once. Material for sequencing was PBMCs or T cells enriched from blood (not recorded which). The rearrangement joins TRBV7-9 to TRBJ2-7, with no clear D. The sequence was obtained from a woman younger than 45 who had recovered from COVID-19. In DNA form, the CDR3 reads TGTGCCAGCAGCTCATCAGAAATACTATCCTACGAGCAGTACTTC. Its protein product is CASSSSEILSYEQYF.